Each of the 4 T cell receptor beta chains below was sequenced from the same sample in a study of Ad26.COV2.S vaccination and SARS-CoV-2 variants. Using immunoSEQ multiplex PCR, the repertoire was profiled, and TCRdb retains in-frame clones only, with some absent. Among 300,000 to 500,000 clones listed, 70% to 90% were seen once. The treatment here: over 15 received Ad26.COV2.S at low or high dose, single or two shots; about 5 received placebo; per-sample allocation not given. Vaccine and placebo recipients were sampled on day 63 after the first injection. The sample consisted of peripheral blood, taken in a trial of Ad26.COV2.S vaccine versus placebo. These receptors were obtained from a person between 18 and 65 years old who received the Ad26.COV2.S COVID-19 vaccine or a placebo.

This chain links TRBV4-1 with TRBJ1-2; unclear D gene. Germline assignment: CDR1 MGHRA and CDR2 YSYEKL. V was cut by 0 bases and J by 1 base, with 9 bases left in between. The CDR3 has 15 amino acids. CDR3 protein: CASSQDGGFNYGYTF. DNA for the CDR3: TGCGCCAGCAGCCAAGACGGCGGGTTTAACTATGGCTACACCTTC.

This chain connects TRBV19 to TRBJ2-7, with D perhaps TRBD2 (6 bases). Per the germline V gene, CDR1 is LNHDA and CDR2 is SQIVND (reference sequence). CDR3 length equals 14 residues. Trimming left V 6 bases short and J 5 bases short, with 17 bases between. The CDR3 protein is CASREWGDQDEQYF. The CDR3 DNA follows: TGTGCCAGTAGAGAGTGGGGGGATCAAGACGAGCAGTACTTC. Using reference TRBV19 and TRBJ2-7 for the parts outside the CDR3, the full variable domain is DGGITQSPKYLFRKEGQNVTLSCEQNLNHDAMYWYRQDPGQGLRLIYYSQIVNDFQKGDIAEGYSVSREKKESFPLTVTSAQKNPTAFYLCASREWGDQDEQYFGPGTRLTVT.

The CDR3 coding sequence is TGTGCCAGCAGTTACGGCGGGGGCGGTTACGAGCAGTACTTC. Its translation: CASSYGGGGYEQYF. V usage is TRBV6-6 and J usage is TRBJ2-7; D is perhaps TRBD2 (7 bases). CDR3 length: 14 amino acids. Germline values: CDR1 MNHNY, CDR2 SVGAGI (reference sequence). Between the trimmed V and J ends, which lost 2 bases and 4 bases, there was a span of 12 bases.

This rearrangement joins TRBV11-2 to TRBJ1-1; 7 nucleotides agree with TRBD1. The CDR3 sequence is 15 residues long. V was clipped by 5 bases and J by 3 bases; unmatched bases: 9. In germline, CDR1 is SGHAT, CDR2 FQNNGV. CDR3 in DNA: TGTGCCAGCAGCAAAACAGGGGAGGAGGACACTGAAGCTTTCTTT. Translation gives CASSKTGEEDTEAFF.